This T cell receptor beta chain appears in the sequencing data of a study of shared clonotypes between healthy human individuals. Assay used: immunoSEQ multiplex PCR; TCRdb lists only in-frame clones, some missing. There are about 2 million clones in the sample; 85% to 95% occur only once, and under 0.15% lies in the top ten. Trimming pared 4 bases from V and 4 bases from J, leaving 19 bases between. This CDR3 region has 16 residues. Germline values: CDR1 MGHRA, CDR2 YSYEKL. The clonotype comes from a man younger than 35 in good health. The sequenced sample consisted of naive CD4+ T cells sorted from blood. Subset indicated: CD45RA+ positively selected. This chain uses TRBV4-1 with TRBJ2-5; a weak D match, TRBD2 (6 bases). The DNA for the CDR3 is TGCGCCAGCAGCCGGAAAAGAGAGGGACTGGTAGAGACCCAGTACTTC. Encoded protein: CASSRKREGLVETQYF.